The next 8 T cell receptor beta chains were all read from a single sample in a study of vaccination effects on CD4 cells after COVID-19. ViraFEST expansion of antigen-specific CD4+ T cells with viral peptide pools preceded sequencing. The authors isolated CD4+ T cells after around nine days of culture. Documented for the person is a PCR-confirmed SARS-CoV-2 infection occurring between March and December 2020. Data came from immunoSEQ multiplex PCR; TCRdb stores just in-frame clones and leaves some out. Of 17,000 or so clones in the sample, approximately 81% were seen once. Antigens for these TCRs are unknown. The source was CD4+ T cells from PBMCs cultured with SARS-CoV-2 spike peptides, collected before COVID-19 vaccination. These receptor sequences come from a human donor who had a prior SARS-CoV-2 infection.

V usage is TRBV5-4 and J usage is TRBJ2-7; 8 bases are shared with TRBD2. Trimming at V came to 0 bases and at J to 3 bases, leaving 5 bases not matched to a gene. The CDR3 extends over 15 amino acids. Germline V gene data show CDR1 as SGHNT and CDR2 as YYREEE (reference sequence). The CDR3 is CASSLGQRGNYEQYF. The CDR3 coding sequence is TGTGCCAGCAGCTTGGGACAGCGGGGGAACTACGAGCAGTACTTC. The full variable domain, in which reference TRBV5-4 and TRBJ2-7 provide the parts outside the CDR3, is ETGVTQSPTHLIKTRGQQVTLRCSSQSGHNTVSWYQQALGQGPQFIFQYYREEENGRGNFPPRFSGLQFPNYSSELNVNALELDDSALYLCASSLGQRGNYEQYFGPGTRLTVT.

V and J are TRBV11-3 and TRBJ2-5, with 7 bases identical to TRBD1. With 4 bases clipped from V and 0 bases from J, the junction kept 8 bases outside the gene matches. CDR1 and CDR2 (germline): SGHNT, YENEEA. The CDR3 is 16 residues long. CDR3 DNA: TGTGCCAGCAGCTCCCGCCGGGACAGTTACCAAGAGACCCAGTACTTC. Translation: CASSSRRDSYQETQYF.

This clone has more than one count but fewer than ten. The chain carries TRBV28 and TRBJ1-5; D might be TRBD1 (6 bases). The CDR3 is 15 amino acids. Looked up from germline, CDR1 is MDHEN and CDR2 is SYDVKM. Deletions cut 6 bases from V and 2 bases from J, with 14 bases between. The CDR3 loop reads CASRAQGFRNQPQHF. CDR3 DNA: TGTGCCAGCAGAGCGCAGGGGTTTCGCAATCAGCCCCAGCATTTT.

V gene TRBV6-2 or TRBV6-3 combines with J gene TRBJ1-2; D is undetermined. With 1 base removed from V and 6 bases from J, the gap between germline ends came to 9 bases. The CDR3 sequence is 13 residues long. The germline gives CDR1 MNHEY, CDR2 SVGEGT. The CDR3 nucleotides read TGTGCCAGCAGTTACTGGGAAAGTAATGGCTACACCTTC. Protein sequence: CASSYWESNGYTF.

The chain uses TRBV2 and TRBJ2-5, with 7 positions matching TRBD1. With 5 bases clipped from V and 2 bases from J, the junction kept 11 bases outside the gene matches. This CDR3 is 16 amino acids long. Germline CDR1 reads SNHLY; CDR2 reads FYNNEI. This chain's CDR3 is CASSWNSGQTQETQYF. The CDR3 DNA reads as TGTGCCAGCAGTTGGAACTCGGGACAGACACAAGAGACCCAGTACTTC.

The rearrangement links TRBV25-1 to TRBJ1-4, with 11 bases identical to TRBD1. Germline loops: CDR1 MGHDK, CDR2 SYGVNS. CDR3 size: 15 residues. The junction had 9 bases not matched to a gene; V was cut back by 4 bases and J by 11 bases. In DNA form, the CDR3 reads TGTGCCAGCAGTGGGACAGGGGGCTTGAATGGGAAACTGTTTTTT. Amino acids: CASSGTGGLNGKLFF.

This clone was seen a single time. This chain links TRBV11-2 with TRBJ2-4; D possibly corresponds to TRBD2 (5 bases). Germline V gene data show CDR1 as SGHAT and CDR2 as FQNNGV. The V gene lost 1 base and the J gene lost 5 bases, with 9 bases spanning the gap. The CDR3 sequence is 14 residues long. The CDR3 DNA reads TGTGCCAGCAGCTTAGTTGCGGGCCAAAACATTCAGTACTTC. Protein sequence: CASSLVAGQNIQYF. Full variable domain (missing parts from reference TRBV11-2 and TRBJ2-4): EAGVAQSPRYKIIEKRQSVAFWCNPISGHATLYWYQQILGQGPKLLIQFQNNGVVDDSQLPKDRFSAERLKGVDSTLKIQPAKLEDSAVYLCASSLVAGQNIQYFGAGTRLSVL.

This chain uses TRBV5-1 with TRBJ2-7; D is undetermined. The length of the CDR3 is 14 residues. Germline CDR1 and CDR2: SGHRS and YFSETQ. Trimming removed 4 bases at V and 7 bases at J, with 18 bases between. The DNA of the CDR3 is TGCGCCAGCAGCCCGCTCCCAACGCGATGGGAGCAGTACTTC. This translates into CASSPLPTRWEQYF.